A selection of T cell receptor beta chains follows, all from one sample in a study of molecular identifiers for immune sequencing clone quantification. MiXCR, applied by TCRdb to the PCR reads, yields one record per CDR3 protein. The sample includes over 550,000 distinct CDR3 sequences, around 25% seen only once; the top ten take around 0.78%. Sample: naive CD8+ T cells from blood, with Jurkat cell RNA spiked in. The source is a human donor in good health. Some libraries in this study had Jurkat cell RNA spiked in. CDR3s include the opening cysteine and the closing phenylalanine or tryptophan. The D gene is left open where the match is weak. Clone size appears in some rows only: once, few, many, or a class for an expanded clone.

clone size | D gene | J gene | V gene | CDR3 protein
many | - | TRBJ1-1 | TRBV2 | CASSAGNTEAFF
few | TRBD1 | TRBJ2-7 | TRBV28 | CASRTGGLFEQYF
few | TRBD2 | TRBJ2-1 | TRBV9 | CASSGIAGGRPNEQFF
many | - | TRBJ2-3 | TRBV7-9 | CASSLALWDTSTDTQYF
few | - | TRBJ2-7 | TRBV12-3/TRBV12-4 | CASSWGTPVLTVGQYF
- | - | TRBJ2-6 | TRBV18 | CASSPMEIRDSLPGANVLTF
many | - | TRBJ2-3 | TRBV12-3/TRBV12-4 | CASRTKFLNTQYF
few | - | TRBJ2-7 | TRBV7-9 | CASSPRGVSHYEQYF
- | - | TRBJ2-7 | TRBV20-1 | CSARDLHLQAPYEQYF
- | - | TRBJ2-5 | TRBV5-5 | CASSLGRHDQETQYF
many | - | TRBJ2-3 | TRBV6-5 | CASSPRVRSTDTQYF
few | TRBD1 | TRBJ2-3 | TRBV12-3/TRBV12-4 | CASTDRGDTDTQYF